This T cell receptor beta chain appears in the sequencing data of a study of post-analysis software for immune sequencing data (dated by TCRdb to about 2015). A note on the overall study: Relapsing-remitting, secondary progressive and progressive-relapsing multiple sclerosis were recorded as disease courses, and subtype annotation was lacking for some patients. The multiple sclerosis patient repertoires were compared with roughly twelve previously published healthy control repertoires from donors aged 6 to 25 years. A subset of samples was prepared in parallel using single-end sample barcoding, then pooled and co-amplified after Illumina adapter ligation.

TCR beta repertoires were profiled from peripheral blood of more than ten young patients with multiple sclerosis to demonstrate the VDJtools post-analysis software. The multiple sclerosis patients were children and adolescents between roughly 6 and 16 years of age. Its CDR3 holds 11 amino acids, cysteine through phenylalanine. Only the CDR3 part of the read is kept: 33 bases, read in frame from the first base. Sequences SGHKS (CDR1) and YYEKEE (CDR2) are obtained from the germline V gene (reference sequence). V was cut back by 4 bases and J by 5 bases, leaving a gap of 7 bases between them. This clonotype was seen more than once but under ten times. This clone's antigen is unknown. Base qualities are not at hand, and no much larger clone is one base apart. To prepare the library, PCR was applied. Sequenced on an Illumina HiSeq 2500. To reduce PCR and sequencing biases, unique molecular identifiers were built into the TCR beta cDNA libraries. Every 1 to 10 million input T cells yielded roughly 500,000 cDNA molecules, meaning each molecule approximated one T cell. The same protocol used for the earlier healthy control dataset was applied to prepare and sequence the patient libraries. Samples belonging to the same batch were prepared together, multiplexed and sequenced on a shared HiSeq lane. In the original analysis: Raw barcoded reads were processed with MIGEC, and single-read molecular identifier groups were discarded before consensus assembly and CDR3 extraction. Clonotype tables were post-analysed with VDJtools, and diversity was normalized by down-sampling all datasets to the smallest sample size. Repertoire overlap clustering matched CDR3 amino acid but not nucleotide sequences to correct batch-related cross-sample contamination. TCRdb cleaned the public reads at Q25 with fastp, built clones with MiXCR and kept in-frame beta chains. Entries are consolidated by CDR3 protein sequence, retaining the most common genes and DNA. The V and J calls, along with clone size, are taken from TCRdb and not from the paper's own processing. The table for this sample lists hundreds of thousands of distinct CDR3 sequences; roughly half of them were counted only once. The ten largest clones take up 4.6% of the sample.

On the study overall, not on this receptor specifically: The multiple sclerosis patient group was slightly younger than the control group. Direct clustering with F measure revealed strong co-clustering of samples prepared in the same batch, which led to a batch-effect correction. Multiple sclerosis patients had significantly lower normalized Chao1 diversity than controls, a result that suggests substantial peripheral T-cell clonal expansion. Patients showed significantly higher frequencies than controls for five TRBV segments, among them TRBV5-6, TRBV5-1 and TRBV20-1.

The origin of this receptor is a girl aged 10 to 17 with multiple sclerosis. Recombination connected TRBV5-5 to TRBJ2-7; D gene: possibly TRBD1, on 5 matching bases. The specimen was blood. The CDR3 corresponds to CASSRQNEQYF. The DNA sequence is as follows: TGTGCCAGCAGCCGACAGAACGAGCAGTACTTC.